There are a few counts of the clone carrying this TCR beta chain. The data stem from a study of cytomegalovirus exposure and HLA in healthy donors. Donors sampled were nominally healthy, though unrecorded immune exposures were likely. Vbeta (60) and Jbeta (13) primers were used in the PCR. TCRdb keeps only in-frame clones here, not all; method: immunoSEQ multiplex PCR. The repertoire has under 200,000 clones, 82% of them found once; the top ten carry roughly a tenth. The CDR3 has 14 residues. J lost 1 base, V lost 3 bases, and 3 bases had no gene match. Germline V lookup: CDR1 SGDLS, CDR2 YYNGEE. The source material was PBMCs. The receptor comes from a man aged 45-60 years in good health and CMV-seropositive. This chain joins TRBV9 and TRBJ2-7, with 8 bases lining up with TRBD2. The CDR3 is CASSGSGSSYEQYF. The DNA of the CDR3 is TGTGCCAGCAGCGGGAGCGGGAGTTCCTACGAGCAGTACTTC.